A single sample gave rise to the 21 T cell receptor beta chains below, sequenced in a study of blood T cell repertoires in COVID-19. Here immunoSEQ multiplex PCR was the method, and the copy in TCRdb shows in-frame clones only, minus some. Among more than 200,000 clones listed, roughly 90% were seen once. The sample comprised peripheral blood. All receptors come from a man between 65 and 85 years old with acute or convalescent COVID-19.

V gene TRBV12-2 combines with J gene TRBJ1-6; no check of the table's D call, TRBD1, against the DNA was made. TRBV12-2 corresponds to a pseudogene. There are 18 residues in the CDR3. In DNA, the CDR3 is TGTGCAAGTCGCTTAGCGATAGTCGTGGACAGGGAGGCCTCACCCCTCCACTTT. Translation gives CASRLAIVVDREASPLHF.

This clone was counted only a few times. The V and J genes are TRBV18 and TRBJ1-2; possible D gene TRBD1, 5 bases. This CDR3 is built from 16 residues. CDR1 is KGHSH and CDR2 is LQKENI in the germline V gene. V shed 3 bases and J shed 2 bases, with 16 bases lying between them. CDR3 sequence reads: CASSPSSGMENYGYTF. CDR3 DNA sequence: TGTGCCAGCTCACCCTCGTCAGGGATGGAGAACTATGGCTACACCTTC.

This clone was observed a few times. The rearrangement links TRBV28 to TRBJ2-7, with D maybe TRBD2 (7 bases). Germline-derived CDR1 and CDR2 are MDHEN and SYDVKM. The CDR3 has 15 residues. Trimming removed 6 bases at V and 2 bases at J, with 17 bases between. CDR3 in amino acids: CASSLGGAIAYEQYF. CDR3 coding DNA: TGTGCCAGCAGCTTGGGGGGGGCGATAGCCTACGAGCAGTACTTC. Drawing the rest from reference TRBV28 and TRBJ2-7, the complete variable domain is DVKVTQSSRYLVKRTGEKVFLECVQDMDHENMFWYRQDPGLGLRLIYFSYDVKMKEKGDIPEGYSVSREKKERFSLILESASTNQTSMYLCASSLGGAIAYEQYFGPGTRLTVT.

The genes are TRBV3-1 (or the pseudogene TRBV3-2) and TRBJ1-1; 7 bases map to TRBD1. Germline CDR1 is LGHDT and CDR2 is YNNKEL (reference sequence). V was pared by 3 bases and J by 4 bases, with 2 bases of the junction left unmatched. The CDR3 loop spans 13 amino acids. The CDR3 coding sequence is TGTGCCAGCAGCCATACAGGGGCCACTGAAGCTTTCTTT. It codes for CASSHTGATEAFF.

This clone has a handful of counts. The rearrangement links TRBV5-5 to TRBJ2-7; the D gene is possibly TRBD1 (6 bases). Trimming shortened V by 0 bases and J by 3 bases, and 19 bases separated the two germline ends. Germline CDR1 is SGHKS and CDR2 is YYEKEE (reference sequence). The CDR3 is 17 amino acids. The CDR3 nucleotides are TGTGCCAGCAGCTTGGGGGGAGCAGGGGCAAGTATCTACGAGCAGTACTTC. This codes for CASSLGGAGASIYEQYF.

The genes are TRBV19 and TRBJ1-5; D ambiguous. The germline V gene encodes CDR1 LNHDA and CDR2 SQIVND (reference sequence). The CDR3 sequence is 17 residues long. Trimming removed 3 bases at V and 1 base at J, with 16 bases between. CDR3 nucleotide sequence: TGTGCCAGTAGTATGACCTCGGGGTTTGGGAGCAATCAGCCCCAGCATTTT. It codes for CASSMTSGFGSNQPQHF.

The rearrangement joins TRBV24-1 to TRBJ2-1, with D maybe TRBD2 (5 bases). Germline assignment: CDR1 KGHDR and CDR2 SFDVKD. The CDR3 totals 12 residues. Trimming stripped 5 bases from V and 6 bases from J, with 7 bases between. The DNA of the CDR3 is TGTGCCACCAGTGGACGGGGCAATGAGCAGTTCTTC. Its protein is CATSGRGNEQFF.

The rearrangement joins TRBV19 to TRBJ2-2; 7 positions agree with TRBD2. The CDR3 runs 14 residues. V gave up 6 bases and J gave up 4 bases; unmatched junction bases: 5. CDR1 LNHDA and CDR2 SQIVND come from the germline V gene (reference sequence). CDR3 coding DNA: TGTGCCAGTAGCACCGGGAGGACCACCGGGGAGCTGTTTTTT. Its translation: CASSTGRTTGELFF.

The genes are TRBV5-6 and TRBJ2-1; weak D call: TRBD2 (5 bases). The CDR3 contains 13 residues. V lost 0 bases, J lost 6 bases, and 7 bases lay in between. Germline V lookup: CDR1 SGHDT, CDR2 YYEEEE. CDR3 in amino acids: CASSLDRGNEQFF. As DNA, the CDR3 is TGTGCCAGCAGCTTGGATCGGGGCAATGAGCAGTTCTTC.

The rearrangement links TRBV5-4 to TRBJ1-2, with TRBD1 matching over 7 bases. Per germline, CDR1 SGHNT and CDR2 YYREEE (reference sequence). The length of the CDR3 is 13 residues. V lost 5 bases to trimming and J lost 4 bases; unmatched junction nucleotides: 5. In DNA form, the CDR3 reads TGTGCCAGCAGGCCCGGGACAGCCTATGGCTACACCTTC. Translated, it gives CASRPGTAYGYTF.

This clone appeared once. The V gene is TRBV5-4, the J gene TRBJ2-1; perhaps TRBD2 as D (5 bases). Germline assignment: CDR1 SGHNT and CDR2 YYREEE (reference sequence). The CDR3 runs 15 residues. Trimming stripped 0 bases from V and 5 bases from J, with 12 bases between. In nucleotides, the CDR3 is TGTGCCAGCAGCTTGGCCCCCCAGCGGAACAATGAGCAGTTCTTC. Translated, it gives CASSLAPQRNNEQFF.

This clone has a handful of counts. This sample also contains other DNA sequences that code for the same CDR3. The CDR3 protein is CASSPRSYEQYF. The DNA of the CDR3 is TGTGCCAGCAGCCCCCGTTCCTACGAGCAGTACTTC. The chain recombines TRBV6-6 with TRBJ2-7; no definite D call. This CDR3 comprises 12 residues. V was pared by 6 bases and J by 1 base, with 7 bases between. CDR1 and CDR2 from the germline V gene are MNHNY and SVGAGI (reference sequence).

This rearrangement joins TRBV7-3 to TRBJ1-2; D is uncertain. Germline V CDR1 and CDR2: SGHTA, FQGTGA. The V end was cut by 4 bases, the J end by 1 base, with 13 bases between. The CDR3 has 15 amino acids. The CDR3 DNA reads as TGTGCCAGCAGCTCTGGTGACCGGGATAACTATGGCTACACCTTC. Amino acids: CASSSGDRDNYGYTF.

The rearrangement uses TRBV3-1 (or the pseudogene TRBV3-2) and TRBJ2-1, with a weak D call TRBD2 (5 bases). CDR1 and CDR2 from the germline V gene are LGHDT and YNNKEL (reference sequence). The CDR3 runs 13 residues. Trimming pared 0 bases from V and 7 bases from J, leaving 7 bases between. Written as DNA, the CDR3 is TGTGCCAGCAGCCAAGATCGGGGTAATGAGCAGTTCTTC. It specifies CASSQDRGNEQFF.

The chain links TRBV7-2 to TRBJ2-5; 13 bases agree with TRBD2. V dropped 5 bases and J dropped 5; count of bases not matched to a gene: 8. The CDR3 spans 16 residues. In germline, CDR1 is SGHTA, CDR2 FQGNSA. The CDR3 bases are TGTGCCAGCAGCAAAGGACTAGCGGGAGTGAGCGAGACCCAGTACTTC. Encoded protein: CASSKGLAGVSETQYF.

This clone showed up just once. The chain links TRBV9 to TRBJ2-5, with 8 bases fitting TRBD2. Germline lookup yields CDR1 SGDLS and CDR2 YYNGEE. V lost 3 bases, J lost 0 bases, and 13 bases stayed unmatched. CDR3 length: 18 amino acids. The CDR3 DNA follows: TGTGCCAGCAGCGCACCGGGACTAGTGATATCCGACCAAGAGACCCAGTACTTC. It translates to CASSAPGLVISDQETQYF.

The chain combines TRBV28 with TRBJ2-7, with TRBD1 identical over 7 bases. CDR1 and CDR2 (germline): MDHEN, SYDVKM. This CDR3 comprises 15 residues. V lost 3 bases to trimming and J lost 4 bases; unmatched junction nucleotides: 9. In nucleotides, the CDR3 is TGTGCCAGCAGTTTGGTTCCGCAGGGGGTTTACGAGCAGTACTTC. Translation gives CASSLVPQGVYEQYF.

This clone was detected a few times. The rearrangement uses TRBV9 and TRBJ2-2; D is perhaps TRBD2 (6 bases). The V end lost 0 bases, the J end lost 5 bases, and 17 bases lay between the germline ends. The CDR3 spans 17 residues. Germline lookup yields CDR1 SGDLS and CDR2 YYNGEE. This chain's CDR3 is CASSVELRDGGTGELFF. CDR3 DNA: TGTGCCAGCAGCGTAGAACTACGGGACGGGGGAACCGGGGAGCTGTTTTTT.

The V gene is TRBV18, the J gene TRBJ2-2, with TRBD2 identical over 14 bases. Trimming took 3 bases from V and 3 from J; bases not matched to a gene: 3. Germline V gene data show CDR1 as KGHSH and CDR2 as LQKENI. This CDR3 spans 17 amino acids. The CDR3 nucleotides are TGTGCCAGCTCACCGGGACTAGCGGGAGAGGACACCGGGGAGCTGTTTTTT. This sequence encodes CASSPGLAGEDTGELFF.

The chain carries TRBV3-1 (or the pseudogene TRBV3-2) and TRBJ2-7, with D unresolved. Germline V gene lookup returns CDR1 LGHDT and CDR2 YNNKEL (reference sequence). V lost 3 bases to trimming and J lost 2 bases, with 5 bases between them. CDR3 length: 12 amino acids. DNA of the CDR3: TGTGCCAGCAGCCAGAGCACCTACGAGCAGTACTTC. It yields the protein CASSQSTYEQYF.

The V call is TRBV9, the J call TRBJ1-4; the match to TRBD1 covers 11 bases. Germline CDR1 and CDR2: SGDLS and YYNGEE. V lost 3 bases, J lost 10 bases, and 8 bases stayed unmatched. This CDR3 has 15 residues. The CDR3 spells CASSGGQGAESKLFF. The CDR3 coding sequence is TGTGCCAGCAGCGGTGGACAGGGGGCGGAATCAAAACTGTTTTTT.